This record concerns one T cell receptor (beta chain) sequence. The data stem from a study of CD8 T cells in Susac syndrome. Germline V CDR1 and CDR2: DFQATT, SNEGSKA (reference sequence). V lost 6 bases and J lost 5; bases outside the gene matches: 7. This CDR3 is 16 amino acids long. RNA, at about 0.45 to 1 ug, was reverse transcribed with random hexamers. A single record per CDR3 protein comes from TCRdb applying MiXCR to the immunoSEQ multiplex PCR reads. Counted here are a few hundred thousand distinct CDR3 sequences, about 95% occurring once; the ten biggest clones make up 0.095%. The sequenced sample was CD4+ T cells from PBMCs. The V gene is TRBV20-1, the J gene TRBJ2-1, with 16 bases fitting TRBD2. The receptor comes from a human donor with multiple sclerosis. The chain's CDR3 is CSATGLAGGLNNEQFF. CDR3 nucleotides: TGCAGTGCCACGGGACTAGCGGGGGGGCTGAACAATGAGCAGTTCTTC.